A single sample gave rise to the 15 T cell receptor beta chains below, sequenced in a study of blood T cell repertoires in COVID-19. Method: immunoSEQ multiplex PCR; TCRdb's copy keeps in-frame clones and lacks some. This table has approximately 100,000 clones, 84% appearing once. The specimen was peripheral blood. The receptors stem from an elderly woman with active or convalescent COVID-19.

This clone was counted a single time. The V and J genes are TRBV19 and TRBJ2-4; D not resolved. Trimming shortened V by 3 bases and J by 0 bases, and 12 bases separated the two germline ends. The germline CDR1 and CDR2 sequences are LNHDA and SQIVND (reference sequence). CDR3 length: 16 amino acids. Here the CDR3 DNA reads TGTGCCAGTAGTATTGGGCCTTCCTCAGCCAAAAACATTCAGTACTTC. Residues: CASSIGPSSAKNIQYF.

V is TRBV10-3 and J is TRBJ2-1; D may be TRBD1 (5 bases). Germline CDR1 is ENHRY and CDR2 is SYGVKD. The CDR3 is made up of 17 amino acids. V lost 6 bases and J 3 bases, leaving 21 bases between the germline ends. CDR3 region: CAISLRQYGPLYNEQFF. The CDR3 region has the DNA TGTGCCATCAGCCTTAGACAGTATGGGCCCCTCTACAATGAGCAGTTCTTC.

The genes are TRBV19 and TRBJ2-6; D is possibly TRBD2 (5 bases). This CDR3 is 14 amino acids long. V was clipped by 3 bases and J by 3 bases, with 6 bases between them. Germline values: CDR1 LNHDA, CDR2 SQIVND (reference sequence). DNA for the CDR3: TGTGCCAGTAGTATGGGGAGTGGGGCCAACGTCCTGACTTTC. Its translation is CASSMGSGANVLTF. The full variable domain, its missing parts supplied by reference TRBV19 and TRBJ2-6, is DGGITQSPKYLFRKEGQNVTLSCEQNLNHDAMYWYRQDPGQGLRLIYYSQIVNDFQKGDIAEGYSVSREKKESFPLTVTSAQKNPTAFYLCASSMGSGANVLTFGAGSRLTVL.

The chain employs TRBV18 and TRBJ2-7; D uncertain. The V end lost 3 bases, the J end lost 6 bases, and 9 bases lay between the germline ends. The CDR3 has 12 residues. The V gene's germline CDR1 is KGHSH and CDR2 LQKENI. The CDR3 is CASSPNWSEQYF. The DNA of the CDR3 is TGTGCCAGCTCACCGAACTGGAGCGAGCAGTACTTC.

CDR3 DNA sequence: TGTGCCAGCAGCGTCCTCCAGGGGGCTACCGGGGAGCTGTTTTTT. Its protein product is CASSVLQGATGELFF. This chain connects TRBV9 to TRBJ2-2; 8 bases agree with TRBD1. Germline V gives CDR1 SGDLS, CDR2 YYNGEE. Germline trimming cut 2 bases from V and 5 bases from J; bases unmatched to any gene: 5. The CDR3 spans 15 residues. Full variable domain (remainder filled in from reference TRBV9 and TRBJ2-2): DSGVTQTPKHLITATGQRVTLRCSPRSGDLSVYWYQQSLDQGLQFLIQYYNGEERAKGNILERFSAQQFPDLHSELNLSSLELGDSALYFCASSVLQGATGELFFGEGSRLTVL.

The rearrangement links TRBV14 to TRBJ2-7, with D maybe TRBD2 (5 bases). Trimming shortened V by 2 bases and J by 5 bases, and 13 bases separated the two germline ends. Per the germline V gene, CDR1 is SGHDN and CDR2 is FVKESK. The CDR3 consists of 14 residues. The CDR3 bases are TGTGCCAGCAGCCAATTGGGCGGACTTGACGAGCAGTACTTC. This codes for CASSQLGGLDEQYF.

The J gene is TRBJ1-4, the V gene TRBV28; D ambiguous. In germline, CDR1 is MDHEN, CDR2 SYDVKM. The CDR3 sequence is 16 residues long. With 2 bases removed from V and 7 bases from J, the gap between germline ends came to 17 bases. CDR3 in amino acids: CASSLLTTITPEKLFF. Written as DNA, the CDR3 is TGTGCCAGCAGTTTACTCACTACGATAACCCCTGAAAAACTGTTTTTT.

The J gene is TRBJ1-3, the V gene TRBV19; TRBD1 matches 11 bases. Trimming removed 10 bases from V and 1 base from J; junction bases left unmatched: 3. The CDR3 runs 14 residues. Germline CDR1 is LNHDA and CDR2 is SQIVND (reference sequence). The CDR3 nucleotides are TGTGCCACCGGGGACAGGGGGTCTGGAAACACCATATATTTT. Residues: CATGDRGSGNTIYF.

V and J are TRBV4-1 and TRBJ2-1; possibly TRBD1 for D (6 bases). V lost 0 bases to trimming and J lost 9 bases, with 12 bases between them. The CDR3 length is 14 residues. From germline, CDR1 is MGHRA and CDR2 YSYEKL. The CDR3 is CASSQDGGAPEQFF. CDR3 coding DNA: TGCGCCAGCAGCCAAGATGGGGGCGCCCCTGAGCAGTTCTTC.

V and J are TRBV7-8 and TRBJ1-4; D may be TRBD1 (6 bases). Trimming stripped 2 bases from V and 5 bases from J, with 15 bases between. There are 16 residues in the CDR3. Germline V gives CDR1 SGHVS, CDR2 FQNEAQ. The CDR3 region has the DNA TGTGCCAGCAGCTTACCCCACAGGGTGGTAAATGAAAAACTGTTTTTT. Encoded protein: CASSLPHRVVNEKLFF.

The V and J genes are TRBV6-4 and TRBJ1-1, with D hard to call. Trimming removed 8 bases at V and 8 bases at J, with 6 bases between. Germline lookup yields CDR1 MRHNA and CDR2 SNTAGT. CDR3 size: 9 residues. Here the CDR3 reads CASYREAFF. The CDR3 DNA sequence: TGTGCCAGCTATAGAGAAGCTTTCTTT.

This chain joins TRBV27 and TRBJ2-7; tentatively, D is TRBD2 (6 bases). V gave up 0 bases and J gave up 2 bases, with 17 bases separating them. Germline assignment: CDR1 MNHEY and CDR2 SMNVEV (reference sequence). This CDR3 region has 17 residues. The CDR3 reads CASSLSLRGTGAYEQYF. The CDR3, as DNA: TGTGCCAGCAGTTTATCCCTTCGAGGGACTGGCGCCTACGAGCAGTACTTC.

This clone has just one count. CDR3 nucleotide sequence: TGTGCCAGCAGTTTGGGCTACCTCACAGATACGCAGTATTTT. Protein: CASSLGYLTDTQYF. This chain uses TRBV28 with TRBJ2-3; D ambiguous. Germline lookup yields CDR1 MDHEN and CDR2 SYDVKM. The CDR3 totals 14 residues. V lost 3 bases and J 2 bases, leaving 9 bases between the germline ends.

This chain connects TRBV28 to TRBJ1-6, with a weak D call TRBD1 (5 bases). From germline, CDR1 is MDHEN and CDR2 SYDVKM. Trimming removed 4 bases from V and 8 bases from J, with 12 bases in between. The CDR3 is 14 amino acids. For the CDR3, the DNA is TGTGCCAGCAGTTCGACGGGGGTGGATTCACCCCTCCACTTT. Encoded protein: CASSSTGVDSPLHF.

The chain combines TRBV3-1 (or the pseudogene TRBV3-2) with TRBJ1-1, with D possibly matching TRBD1 (5 bases). In germline, CDR1 is LGHDT, CDR2 YNNKEL (reference sequence). This CDR3 has 15 residues. V dropped 5 bases and J dropped 0 bases, with 13 bases sitting between them. This chain's CDR3 is CASSSFDSLNTEAFF. The CDR3 DNA follows: TGTGCCAGCAGCTCCTTCGACAGTCTGAACACTGAAGCTTTCTTT.